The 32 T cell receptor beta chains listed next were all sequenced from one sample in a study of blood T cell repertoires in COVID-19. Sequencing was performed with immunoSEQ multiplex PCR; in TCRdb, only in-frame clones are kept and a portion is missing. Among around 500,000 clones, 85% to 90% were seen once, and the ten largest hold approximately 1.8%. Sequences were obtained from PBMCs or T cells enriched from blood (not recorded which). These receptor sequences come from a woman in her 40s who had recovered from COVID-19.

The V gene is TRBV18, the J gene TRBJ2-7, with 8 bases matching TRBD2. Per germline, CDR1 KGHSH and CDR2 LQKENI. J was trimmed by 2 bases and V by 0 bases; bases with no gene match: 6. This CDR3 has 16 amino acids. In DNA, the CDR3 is TGTGCCAGCTCACCACCGCAGGGCGGGGGGCCCTACGAGCAGTACTTC. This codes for CASSPPQGGGPYEQYF.

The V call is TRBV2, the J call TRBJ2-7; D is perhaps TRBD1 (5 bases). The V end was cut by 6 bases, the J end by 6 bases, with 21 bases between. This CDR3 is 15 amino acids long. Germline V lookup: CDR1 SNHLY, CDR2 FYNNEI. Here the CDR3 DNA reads TGTGCCAGCAGCCTAGACAGTGGAGAATGGGGCGAGCAGTACTTC. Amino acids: CASSLDSGEWGEQYF.

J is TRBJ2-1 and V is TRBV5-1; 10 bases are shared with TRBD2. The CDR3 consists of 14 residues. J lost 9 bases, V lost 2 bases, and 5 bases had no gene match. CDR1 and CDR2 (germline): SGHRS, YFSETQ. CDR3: CASSLSGRAGEQFF. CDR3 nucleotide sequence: TGCGCCAGCAGCTTAAGCGGGAGGGCCGGTGAGCAGTTCTTC.

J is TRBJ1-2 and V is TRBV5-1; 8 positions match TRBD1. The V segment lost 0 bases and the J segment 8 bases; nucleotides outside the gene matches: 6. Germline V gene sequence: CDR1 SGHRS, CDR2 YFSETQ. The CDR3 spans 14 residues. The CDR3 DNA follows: TGCGCCAGCAGCTTGGGGGACAGGCTGGGCGGCTACACCTTC. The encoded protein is CASSLGDRLGGYTF. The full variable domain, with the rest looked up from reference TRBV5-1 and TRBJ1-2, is KAGVTQTPRYLIKTRGQQVTLSCSPISGHRSVSWYQQTPGQGLQFLFEYFSETQRNKGNFPGRFSGRQFSNSRSEMNVSTLELGDSALYLCASSLGDRLGGYTFGSGTRLTVV.

CDR3 amino acids: CASSSDRMYEQYF. For the CDR3, the DNA is TGTGCCAGCAGCTCCGACAGGATGTACGAGCAGTACTTC. The chain uses TRBV7-2 and TRBJ2-7, with a possible D match to TRBD1 (6 bases). V lost 4 bases, J lost 4 bases, and 11 bases lay in between. The CDR3 sequence is 13 residues long. Germline CDR1 is SGHTA and CDR2 is FQGNSA.

The CDR3 sequence is CASSPSGTGGPYEQYF. CDR3 DNA: TGTGCCAGCAGCCCCTCGGGGACAGGGGGGCCCTACGAGCAGTACTTC. The gene calls are TRBV9 and TRBJ2-7; 11 nucleotides agree with TRBD1. The ends lost 4 bases at V and 2 bases at J; junction bases unmatched: 8. The CDR3 totals 16 residues. Per the germline V gene, CDR1 is SGDLS and CDR2 is YYNGEE.

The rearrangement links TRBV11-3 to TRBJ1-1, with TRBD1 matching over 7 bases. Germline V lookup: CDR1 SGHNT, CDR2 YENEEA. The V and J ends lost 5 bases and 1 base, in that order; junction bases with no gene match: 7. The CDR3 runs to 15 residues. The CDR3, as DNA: TGTGCCAGCAGCCTAGGGGGGACAGCGAACACTGAAGCTTTCTTT. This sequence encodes CASSLGGTANTEAFF.

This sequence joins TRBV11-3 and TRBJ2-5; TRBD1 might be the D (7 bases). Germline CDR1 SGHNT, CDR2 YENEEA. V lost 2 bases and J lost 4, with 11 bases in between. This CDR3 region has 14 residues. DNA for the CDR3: TGTGCCAGCAGCTTATGGGGGGACAGAGAGACCCAGTACTTC. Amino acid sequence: CASSLWGDRETQYF.

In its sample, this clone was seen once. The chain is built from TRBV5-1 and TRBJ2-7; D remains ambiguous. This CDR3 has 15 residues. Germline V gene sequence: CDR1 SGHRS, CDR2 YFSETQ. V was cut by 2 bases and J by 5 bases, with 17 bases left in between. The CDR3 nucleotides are TGCGCCAGCAGCTTAGATAGTTACCGTTTAAACGAGCAGTACTTC. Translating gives CASSLDSYRLNEQYF.

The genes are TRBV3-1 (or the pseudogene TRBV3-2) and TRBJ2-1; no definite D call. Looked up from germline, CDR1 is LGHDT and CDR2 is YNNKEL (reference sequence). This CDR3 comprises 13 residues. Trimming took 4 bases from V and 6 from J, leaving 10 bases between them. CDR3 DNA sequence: TGTGCCAGCAGCCCCCCCGCAGGCAATGAGCAGTTCTTC. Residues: CASSPPAGNEQFF.

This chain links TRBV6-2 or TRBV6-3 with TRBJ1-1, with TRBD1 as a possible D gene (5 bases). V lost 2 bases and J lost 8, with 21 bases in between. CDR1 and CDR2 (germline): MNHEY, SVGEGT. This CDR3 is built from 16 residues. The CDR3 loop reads CASSYTGEGLFLEAFF. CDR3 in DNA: TGTGCCAGCAGTTACACTGGGGAGGGACTGTTCCTCGAAGCTTTCTTT.

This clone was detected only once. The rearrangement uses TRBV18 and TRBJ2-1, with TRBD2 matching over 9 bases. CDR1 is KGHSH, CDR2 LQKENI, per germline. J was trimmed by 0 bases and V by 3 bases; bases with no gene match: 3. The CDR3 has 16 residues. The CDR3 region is CASSPGSGSSYNEQFF. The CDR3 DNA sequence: TGTGCCAGCTCACCGGGTAGCGGGAGCTCCTACAATGAGCAGTTCTTC.

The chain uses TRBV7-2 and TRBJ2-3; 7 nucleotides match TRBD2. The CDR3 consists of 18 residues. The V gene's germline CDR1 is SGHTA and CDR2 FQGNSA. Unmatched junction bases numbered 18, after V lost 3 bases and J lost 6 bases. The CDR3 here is CASSFRPPAGETFDTQYF. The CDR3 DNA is TGTGCCAGCAGCTTCAGGCCCCCGGCGGGAGAGACGTTCGATACGCAGTATTTT.

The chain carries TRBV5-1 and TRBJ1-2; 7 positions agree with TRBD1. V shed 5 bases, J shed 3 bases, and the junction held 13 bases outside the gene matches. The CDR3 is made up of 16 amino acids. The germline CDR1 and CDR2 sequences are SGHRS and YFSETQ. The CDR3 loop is CASSSDRRVPYYGYTF. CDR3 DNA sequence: TGCGCCAGCAGTTCGGACAGGCGTGTCCCCTACTATGGCTACACCTTC.

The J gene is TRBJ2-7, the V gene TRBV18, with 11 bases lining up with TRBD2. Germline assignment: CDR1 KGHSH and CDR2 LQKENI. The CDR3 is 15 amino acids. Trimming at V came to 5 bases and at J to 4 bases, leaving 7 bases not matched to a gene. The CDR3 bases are TGTGCCAGCTCATCTCGAACTAGCGGGAGTTACGAGCAGTACTTC. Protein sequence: CASSSRTSGSYEQYF.

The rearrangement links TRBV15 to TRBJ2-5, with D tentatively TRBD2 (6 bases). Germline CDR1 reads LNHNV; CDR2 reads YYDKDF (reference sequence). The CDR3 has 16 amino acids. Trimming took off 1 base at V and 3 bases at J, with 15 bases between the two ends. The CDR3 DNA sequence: TGTGCCACCAGCAGAGGGTTTCGTGGCGGGGAAGAGACCCAGTACTTC. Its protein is CATSRGFRGGEETQYF. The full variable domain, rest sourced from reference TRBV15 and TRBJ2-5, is DAMVIQNPRYQVTQFGKPVTLSCSQTLNHNVMYWYQQKSSQAPKLLFHYYDKDFNNEADTPDNFQSRRPNTSFCFLDIRSPGLGDTAMYLCATSRGFRGGEETQYFGPGTRLLVL.

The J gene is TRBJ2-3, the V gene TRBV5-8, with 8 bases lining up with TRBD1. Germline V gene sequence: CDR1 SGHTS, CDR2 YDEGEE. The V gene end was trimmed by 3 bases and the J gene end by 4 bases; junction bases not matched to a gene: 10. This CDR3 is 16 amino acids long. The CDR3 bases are TGTGCCAGCAGCTGGGGCCGGACAGGGTCGGCAGATACGCAGTATTTT. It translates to CASSWGRTGSADTQYF. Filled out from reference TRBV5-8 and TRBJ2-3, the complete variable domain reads EAGVTQSPTHLIKTRGQQATLRCSPISGHTSVYWYQQALGLGLQFLLWYDEGEERNRGNFPPRFSGRQFPNYSSELNVNALELEDSALYLCASSWGRTGSADTQYFGPGTRLTVL.

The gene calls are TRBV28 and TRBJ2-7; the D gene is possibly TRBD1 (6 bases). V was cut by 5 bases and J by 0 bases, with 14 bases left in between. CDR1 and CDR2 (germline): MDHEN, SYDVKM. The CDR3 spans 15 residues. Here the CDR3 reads CASSLTGQSSYEQYF. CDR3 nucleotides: TGTGCCAGCAGTCTTACAGGGCAGAGCTCCTACGAGCAGTACTTC.

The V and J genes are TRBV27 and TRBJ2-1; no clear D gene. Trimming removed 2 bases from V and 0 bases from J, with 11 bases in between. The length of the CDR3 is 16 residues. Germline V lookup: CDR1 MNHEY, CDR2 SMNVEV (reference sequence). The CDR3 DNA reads TGTGCCAGCAGTTTAGGTCCAGGCAGCTCCTACAATGAGCAGTTCTTC. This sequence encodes CASSLGPGSSYNEQFF.

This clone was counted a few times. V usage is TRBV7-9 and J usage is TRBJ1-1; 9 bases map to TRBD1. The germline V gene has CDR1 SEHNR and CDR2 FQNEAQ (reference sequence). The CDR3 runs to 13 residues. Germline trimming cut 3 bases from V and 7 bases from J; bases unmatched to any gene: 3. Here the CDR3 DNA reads TGTGCCAGCAGCTTTCGACAGGGGGGTGAAGCTTTCTTT. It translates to CASSFRQGGEAFF.

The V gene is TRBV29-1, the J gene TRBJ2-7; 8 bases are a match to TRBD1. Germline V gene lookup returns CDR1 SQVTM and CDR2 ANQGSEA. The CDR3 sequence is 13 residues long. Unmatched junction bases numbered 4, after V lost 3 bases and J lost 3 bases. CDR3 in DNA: TGCAGCGTTGAGGGGACAGGTGGCTACGAGCAGTACTTC. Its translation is CSVEGTGGYEQYF.

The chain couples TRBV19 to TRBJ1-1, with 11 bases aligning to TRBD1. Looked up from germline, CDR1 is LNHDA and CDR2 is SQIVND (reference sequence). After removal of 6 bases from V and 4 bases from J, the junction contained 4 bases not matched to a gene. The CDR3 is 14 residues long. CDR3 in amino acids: CASRDRGRSTEAFF. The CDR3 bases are TGTGCCAGTAGGGACAGGGGGCGATCCACTGAAGCTTTCTTT.

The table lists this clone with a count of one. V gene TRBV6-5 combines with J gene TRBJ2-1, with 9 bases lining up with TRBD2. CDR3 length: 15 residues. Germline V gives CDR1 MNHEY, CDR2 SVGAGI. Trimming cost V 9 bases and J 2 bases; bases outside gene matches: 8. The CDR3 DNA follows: TGTGCCAGTAGGGCTAGCGGGAATCCCTACAATGAGCAGTTCTTC. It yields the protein CASRASGNPYNEQFF.

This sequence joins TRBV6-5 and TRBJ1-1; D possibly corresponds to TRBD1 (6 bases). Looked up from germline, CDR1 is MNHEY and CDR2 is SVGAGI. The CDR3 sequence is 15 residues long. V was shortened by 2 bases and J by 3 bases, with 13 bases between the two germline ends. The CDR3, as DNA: TGTGCCAGCAGTTACGTTCGGGACACTTACACTGAAGCTTTCTTT. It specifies CASSYVRDTYTEAFF.

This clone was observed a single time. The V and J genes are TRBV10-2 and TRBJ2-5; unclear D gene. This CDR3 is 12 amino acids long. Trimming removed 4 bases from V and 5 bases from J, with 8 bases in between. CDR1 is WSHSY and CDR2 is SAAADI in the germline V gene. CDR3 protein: CASSGQMETQYF. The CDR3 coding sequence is TGCGCCAGCAGTGGACAAATGGAGACCCAGTACTTC.

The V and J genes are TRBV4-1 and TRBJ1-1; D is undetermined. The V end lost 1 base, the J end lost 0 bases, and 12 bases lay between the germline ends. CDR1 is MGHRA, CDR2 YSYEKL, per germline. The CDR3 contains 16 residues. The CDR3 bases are TGCGCCAGCAGCCAAGCATCGGGAGGAATGAACACTGAAGCTTTCTTT. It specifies CASSQASGGMNTEAFF.

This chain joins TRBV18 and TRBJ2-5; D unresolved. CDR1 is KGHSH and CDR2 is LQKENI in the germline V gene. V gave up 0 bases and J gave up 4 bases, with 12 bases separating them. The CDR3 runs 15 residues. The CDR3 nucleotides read TGTGCCAGCTCACCACCCAGACTCTCGGCAGAGACCCAGTACTTC. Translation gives CASSPPRLSAETQYF.

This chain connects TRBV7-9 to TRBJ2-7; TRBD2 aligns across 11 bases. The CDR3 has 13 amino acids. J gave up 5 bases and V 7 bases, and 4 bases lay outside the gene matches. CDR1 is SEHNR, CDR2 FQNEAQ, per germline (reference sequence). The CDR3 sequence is CASKTSGNHEQYF. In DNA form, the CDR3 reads TGTGCCAGCAAGACTAGCGGGAACCACGAGCAGTACTTC.

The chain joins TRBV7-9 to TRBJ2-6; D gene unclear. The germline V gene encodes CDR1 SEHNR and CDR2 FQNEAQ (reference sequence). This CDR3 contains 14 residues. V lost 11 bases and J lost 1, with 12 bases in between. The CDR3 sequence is CAVVQISGANVLTF. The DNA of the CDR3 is TGTGCCGTTGTACAGATTTCTGGGGCCAACGTCCTGACTTTC.

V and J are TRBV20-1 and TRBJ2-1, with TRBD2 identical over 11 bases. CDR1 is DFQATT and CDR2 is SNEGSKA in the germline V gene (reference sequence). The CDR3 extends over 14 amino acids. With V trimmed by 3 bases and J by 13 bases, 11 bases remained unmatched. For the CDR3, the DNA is TGCAGTGCTAGTGTCGGGACTAGCGGAGGCCATCAGTTCTTC. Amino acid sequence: CSASVGTSGGHQFF.

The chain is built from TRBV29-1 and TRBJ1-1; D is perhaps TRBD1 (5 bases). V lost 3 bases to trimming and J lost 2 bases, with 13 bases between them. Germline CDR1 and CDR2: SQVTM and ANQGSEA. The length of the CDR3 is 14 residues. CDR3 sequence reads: CSVDYGGTNTEAFF. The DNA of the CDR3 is TGCAGCGTTGACTACGGCGGGACTAACACTGAAGCTTTCTTT.

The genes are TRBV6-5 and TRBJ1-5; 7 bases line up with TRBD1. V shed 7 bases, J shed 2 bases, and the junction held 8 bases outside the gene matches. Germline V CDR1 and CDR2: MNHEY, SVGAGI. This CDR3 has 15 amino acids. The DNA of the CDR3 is TGTGCCAGCACTCCAGGGGGTGGAGGCAATCAGCCCCAGCATTTT. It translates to CASTPGGGGNQPQHF.